This T cell receptor beta chain was recorded in a study of blood T cell repertoires in COVID-19 (dated by TCRdb to 2018 to 2021). General notes on the study: The collaborator samples originated in the United States, Italy and Spain and spanned the acute and convalescent phases of COVID-19. Sample metadata almost always included a de-identified subject ID, COVID-19 status, age in years and sex. The prospective study material was composed of cDNA or gDNA derived from T cells, B-cell-depleted T cells, or PBMCs. A freely available public database, intended as a resource for researchers studying the immune response to SARS-CoV-2, is where the repertoires were released. Where available, HLA class I and class II types were taken from metadata supplied by the sample provider and were not determined by assay-based typing. Samples were obtained from the ongoing ImmuneRACE study (first 160 participants) and from over 1,000 subjects provided by 6 global collaborators. The dataset comprised deeply sampled blood TCRbeta repertoires from subjects exposed to, actively infected with, or recovered from COVID-19. The research as a whole found: The amount of clinical and demographic metadata varied by source and participant and was provided uncurated.

TCRbeta CDR3 regions were amplified from genomic DNA using the immunoSEQ Assay, a bias-controlled multiplex PCR. Regarding the original processing steps: Nucleated cell counts per sample were estimated from amplification of reference gene primers within the assay. To quantify the absolute abundance of each unique TCRbeta CDR3 rearrangement, sequence reads were collapsed and filtered. For each sample, productive Simpson clonality was calculated by taking the square root of Simpson's diversity index across productive rearrangements. The table comes from immuneACCESS by way of TCRdb, which keeps in-frame sequences with V and J called. Part of the clones is missing from these tables; in studies checked, under half for an unresolved V gene and the rest for unknown reasons. That table furnishes V, J and clone size, whereas the DNA furnished D and trimming. Across this sample there are hundreds of thousands of clones, with around 89% seen only once. Over 9.5% of the sample is in the top ten clones.

In the case of this clone: Its antigen has not been determined. The record has no base qualities; no much larger clone is one base away.

The CDR3 has 13 amino acids, counting the end cysteine and phenylalanine. Solely the CDR3 DNA is kept, with 39 bases framed from the first base. Ends trimmed: V by 4 bases, J by 7 bases; bases unmatched to a gene: 6. Reading the germline V gene (reference sequence) gives CDR1 MNHEY and CDR2 SMNVEV. One collaborating source in Seattle enrolled patients during active infection and followed them longitudinally through the course of disease. Each collaborating institution followed its own protocols to collect whole blood in K2EDTA tubes. For TCRbeta analysis, collaborator samples were shipped as frozen whole blood, as isolated PBMCs, or as DNA extracted from either sample type.

Material for sequencing was peripheral blood. The receptor's source is a woman between 50 and 59 years old with COVID-19, enrolled during active disease. The chain uses TRBV27 and TRBJ2-7; a stretch of 8 junction bases matches TRBD1. In nucleotides, the sequence is TGTGCCAGCAGTTCCGGACAGGGTGAAGAGCAGTACTTC. This codes for CASSSGQGEEQYF.